These T cell receptor beta chains were read from a single sample in a study of blood T cell repertoires in COVID-19. Some clones are missing from TCRdb's copy, which holds only in-frame ones; the method was immunoSEQ multiplex PCR. The table records more than 200,000 clones, roughly 90% of them present only once. Sequenced input: peripheral blood. These TCRs come from a woman aged 40 to 50 who had recovered from COVID-19. Both conserved end residues are part of each CDR3. The D gene is left open where the match is weak. Clone size appears in some rows only: once, few, many, or a class for an expanded clone.

TRBJ2-1,once,TRBV4-1,-,CASSQDALSRLWFF,TGCGCCAGCAGCCAAGATGCACTATCACGTCTGTGGTTCTTC
TRBJ1-1,once,TRBV6-5,TRBD1,CASRLPGTGDLSAFF,TGTGCCAGCAGACTTCCCGGGACAGGGGACTTGTCGGCTTTCTTT
TRBJ1-3,-,TRBV7-2,TRBD1,CASSSGTDRDRNTIYF,TGTGCCAGCAGCTCGGGTACGGACAGGGATAGAAACACCATATATTTT
TRBJ2-7,-,TRBV7-8,-,CASSFSSYEQYF,TGTGCCAGCAGCTTCTCCAGCTACGAGCAGTACTTC
TRBJ1-2,-,TRBV7-2,-,CASSLGRGSLNYGYTF,TGTGCCAGCAGCTTAGGAAGGGGCAGCTTAAACTATGGCTACACCTTC
TRBJ1-3,-,TRBV14,TRBD1,CASSQETTGRNTIYF,TGTGCCAGCAGCCAAGAGACGACAGGGCGAAACACCATATATTTT
TRBJ2-5,-,TRBV18,TRBD1,CASSLKGTGKETQYF,TGTGCCAGCTCACTTAAAGGGACAGGGAAAGAGACCCAGTACTTC
TRBJ1-2,-,TRBV19,TRBD1,CASRGDRVNYGYTF,TGTGCCAGTAGGGGAGACAGGGTCAATTATGGCTACACCTTC
TRBJ1-4,-,TRBV20-1,-,CSAFRREKLFF,TGCAGTGCTTTCAGGAGGGAAAAACTGTTTTTT
TRBJ2-3,-,TRBV7-2,TRBD2,CASSFTRLAGGLADTQYF,TGTGCCAGCAGCTTCACTCGACTAGCGGGAGGGCTGGCAGATACGCAGTATTTT
TRBJ2-1,few,TRBV7-2,TRBD1,CASSLFGTGGNEQFF,TGTGCCAGCAGCTTATTTGGGACAGGTGGAAATGAGCAGTTCTTC
TRBJ1-3,-,TRBV6-5,-,CASSYSSRGTGNTIYF,TGTGCCAGCAGTTACTCTTCCAGGGGCACTGGAAACACCATATATTTT
TRBJ2-7,-,TRBV11-2,-,CASRRAGLPYEQYF,TGTGCCAGCAGAAGAGCAGGGCTACCCTACGAGCAGTACTTC
TRBJ2-3,-,TRBV2,-,CASSPRDTQYF,TGTGCCAGCAGTCCCAGAGATACGCAGTATTTT
TRBJ2-1,-,TRBV24-1,-,CATSDPAAVPSSYNEQFF,TGTGCCACCAGTGATCCCGCGGCGGTCCCGAGCTCCTACAATGAGCAGTTCTTC